This T cell receptor beta chain is from a study of blood T cells in healthy people across ages. Whole-study results and caveats: Calculation of diversity from one million T cells yielded estimates considered to be underestimates.

About this clonotype: Its antigen is unidentified.

Per germline, CDR1 MNHEY and CDR2 SVGAGI. The CDR3 sequence is 14 residues long. V gave up 10 bases and J gave up 3 bases; unmatched junction bases: 10. Combining a sample-barcoded 5' primer with a J-beta primer mix, a second PCR ran for roughly 7 to 11 cycles. TCRdb reanalysed the 5' RACE reads using MiXCR and keeps one entry per CDR3 protein. The sample carries about 1 million distinct CDR3 sequences, under 45% recorded once. This TCR was sampled from a woman aged 55 to 70 in good health. Sequencing was carried out using blood. J is TRBJ2-3 and V is TRBV6-5; TRBD1 matches 7 bases. CDR3 in DNA: TGTGCCACCCTTAAGGGGGCTGATACAGATACGCAGTATTTT. Its protein product is CATLKGADTDTQYF.